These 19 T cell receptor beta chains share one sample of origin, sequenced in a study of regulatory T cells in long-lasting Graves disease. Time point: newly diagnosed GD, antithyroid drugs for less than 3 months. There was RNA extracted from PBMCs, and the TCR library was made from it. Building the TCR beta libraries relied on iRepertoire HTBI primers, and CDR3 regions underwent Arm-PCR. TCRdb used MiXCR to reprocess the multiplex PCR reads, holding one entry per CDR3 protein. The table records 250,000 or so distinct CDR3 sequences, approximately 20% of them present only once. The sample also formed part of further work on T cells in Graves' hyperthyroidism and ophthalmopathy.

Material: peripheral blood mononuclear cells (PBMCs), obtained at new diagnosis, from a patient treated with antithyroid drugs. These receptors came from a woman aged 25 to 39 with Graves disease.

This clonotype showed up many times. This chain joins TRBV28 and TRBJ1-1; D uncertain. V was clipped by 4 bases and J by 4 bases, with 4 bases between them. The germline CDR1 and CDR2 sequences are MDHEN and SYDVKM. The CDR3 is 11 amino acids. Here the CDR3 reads CASSSPTEAFF. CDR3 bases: TGTGCCAGCAGTTCACCCACTGAAGCTTTCTTT.

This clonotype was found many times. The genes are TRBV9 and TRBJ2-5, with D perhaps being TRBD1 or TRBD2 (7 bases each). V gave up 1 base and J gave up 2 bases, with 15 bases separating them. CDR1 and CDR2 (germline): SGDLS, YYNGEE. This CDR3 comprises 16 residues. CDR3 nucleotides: TGTGCCAGCAGCGTAACGACCAGGGGGGGGCAAGAGACCCAGTACTTC. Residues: CASSVTTRGGQETQYF.

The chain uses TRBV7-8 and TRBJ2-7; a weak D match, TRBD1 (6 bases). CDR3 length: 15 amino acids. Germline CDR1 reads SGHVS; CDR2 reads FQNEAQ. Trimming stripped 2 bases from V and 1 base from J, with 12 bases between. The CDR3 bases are TGTGCCAGCAGCTTAACTGAGGGACATTCCTACGAGCAGTACTTC. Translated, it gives CASSLTEGHSYEQYF.

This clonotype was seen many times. CDR3: CASRVPEGAQETQYF. The DNA for the CDR3 is TGTGCCAGCAGGGTACCTGAAGGCGCCCAAGAGACCCAGTACTTC. The rearrangement uses TRBV28 and TRBJ2-5; D gene ambiguous. V lost 6 bases and J lost 1, with 15 bases in between. CDR1 and CDR2 from the germline V gene are MDHEN and SYDVKM. CDR3 length equals 15 residues.

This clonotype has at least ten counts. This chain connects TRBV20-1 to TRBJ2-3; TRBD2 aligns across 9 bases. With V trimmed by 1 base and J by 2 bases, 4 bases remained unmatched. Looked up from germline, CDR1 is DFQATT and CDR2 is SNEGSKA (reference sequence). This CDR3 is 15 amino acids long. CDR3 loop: CSARVGTSLTDTQYF. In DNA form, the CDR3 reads TGCAGTGCTAGAGTCGGGACTAGCCTCACAGATACGCAGTATTTT.

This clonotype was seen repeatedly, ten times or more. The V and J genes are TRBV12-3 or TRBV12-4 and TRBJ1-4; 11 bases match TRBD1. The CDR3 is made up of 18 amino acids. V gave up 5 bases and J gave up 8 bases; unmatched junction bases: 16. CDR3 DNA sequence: TGTGCCAGCAGTGACCCCGGGACAGGGGGTCGTCCGGGAGAAAAACTGTTTTTT. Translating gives CASSDPGTGGRPGEKLFF.

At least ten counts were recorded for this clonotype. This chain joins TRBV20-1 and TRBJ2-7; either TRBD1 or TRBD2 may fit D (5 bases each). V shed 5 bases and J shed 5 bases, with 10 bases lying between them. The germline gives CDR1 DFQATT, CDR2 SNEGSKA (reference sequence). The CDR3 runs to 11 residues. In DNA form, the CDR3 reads TGCAGTGCTTCACTGGGGGACGAGCAGTACTTC. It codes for CSASLGDEQYF.

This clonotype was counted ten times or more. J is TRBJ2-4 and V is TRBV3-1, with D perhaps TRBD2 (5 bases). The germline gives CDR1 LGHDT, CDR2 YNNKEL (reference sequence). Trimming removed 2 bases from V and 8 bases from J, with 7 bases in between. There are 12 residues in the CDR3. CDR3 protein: CASSQTSYIQYF. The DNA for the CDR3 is TGTGCCAGCAGCCAAACTAGTTACATTCAGTACTTC. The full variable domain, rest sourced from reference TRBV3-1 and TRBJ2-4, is DTAVSQTPKYLVTQMGNDKSIKCEQNLGHDTMYWYKQDSKKFLKIMFSYNNKELIINETVPNRFSPKSPDKAHLNLHINSLELGDSAVYFCASSQTSYIQYFGAGTRLSVL.

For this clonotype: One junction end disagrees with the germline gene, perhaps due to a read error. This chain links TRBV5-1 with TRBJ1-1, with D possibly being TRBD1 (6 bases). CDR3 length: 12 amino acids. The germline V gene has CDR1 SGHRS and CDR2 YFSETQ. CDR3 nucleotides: TGCGCCAGCAGCTTAGGGGACACTGAAGCTTCCTTT. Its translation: CASSLGDTEASF.

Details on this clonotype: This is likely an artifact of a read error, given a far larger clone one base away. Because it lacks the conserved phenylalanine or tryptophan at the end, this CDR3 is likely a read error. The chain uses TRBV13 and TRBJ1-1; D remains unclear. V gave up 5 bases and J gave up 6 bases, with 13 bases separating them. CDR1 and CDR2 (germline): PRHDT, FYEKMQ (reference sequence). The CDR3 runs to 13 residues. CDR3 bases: TGTGCCAGCAGCACTCGCCGAGGGTCTGAAGCTTTCTTA. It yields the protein CASSTRRGSEAFL.

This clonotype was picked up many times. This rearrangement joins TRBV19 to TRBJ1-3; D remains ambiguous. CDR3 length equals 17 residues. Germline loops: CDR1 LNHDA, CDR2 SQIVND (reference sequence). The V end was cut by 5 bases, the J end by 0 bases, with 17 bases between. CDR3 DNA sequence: TGTGCCAGTAGTGCGACTCCGGGCAGACTCTCTGGAAACACCATATATTTT. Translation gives CASSATPGRLSGNTIYF.

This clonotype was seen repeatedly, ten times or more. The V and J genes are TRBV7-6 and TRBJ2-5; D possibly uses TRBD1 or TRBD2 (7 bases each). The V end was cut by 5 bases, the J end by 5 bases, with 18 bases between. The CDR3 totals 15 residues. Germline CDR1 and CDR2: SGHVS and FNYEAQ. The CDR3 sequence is CASSRQGGGVETQYF. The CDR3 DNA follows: TGTGCCAGCAGCCGCCAGGGGGGAGGGGTTGAGACCCAGTACTTC.

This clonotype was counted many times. The CDR3 loop reads CASSETMVATNEKLFF. As DNA, the CDR3 is TGTGCCAGCAGTGAAACCATGGTAGCAACTAATGAAAAACTGTTTTTT. The V and J genes are TRBV6-1 and TRBJ1-4; D uncertain. Germline assignment: CDR1 MNHNS and CDR2 SASEGT. This CDR3 has 16 residues. The V gene lost 2 bases and the J gene lost 0 bases, with 10 bases spanning the gap.

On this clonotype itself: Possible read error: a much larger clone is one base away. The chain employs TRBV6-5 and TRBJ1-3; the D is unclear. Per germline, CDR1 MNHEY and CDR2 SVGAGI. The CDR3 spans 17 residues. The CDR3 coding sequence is TGTGCCAGCAGTTACTCGGGCCGGGCGACCCTTGGAAACACCATGTATTTT. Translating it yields CASSYSGRATLGNTMYF.

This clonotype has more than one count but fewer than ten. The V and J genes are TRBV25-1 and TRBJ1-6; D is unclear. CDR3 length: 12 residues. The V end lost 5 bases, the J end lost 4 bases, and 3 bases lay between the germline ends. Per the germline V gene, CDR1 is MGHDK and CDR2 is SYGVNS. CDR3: CASSRYNSPLHF. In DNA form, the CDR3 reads TGTGCCAGCAGTAGGTATAATTCACCCCTCCACTTT.

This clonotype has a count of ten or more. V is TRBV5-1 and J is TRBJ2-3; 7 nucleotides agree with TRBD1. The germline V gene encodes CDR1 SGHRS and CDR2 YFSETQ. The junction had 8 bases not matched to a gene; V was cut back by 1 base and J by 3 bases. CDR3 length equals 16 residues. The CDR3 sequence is CASSLKGARSTDTQYF. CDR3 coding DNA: TGCGCCAGCAGCTTGAAGGGGGCAAGGTCGACAGATACGCAGTATTTT. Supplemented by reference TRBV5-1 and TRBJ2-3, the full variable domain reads KAGVTQTPRYLIKTRGQQVTLSCSPISGHRSVSWYQQTPGQGLQFLFEYFSETQRNKGNFPGRFSGRQFSNSRSEMNVSTLELGDSALYLCASSLKGARSTDTQYFGPGTRLTVL.

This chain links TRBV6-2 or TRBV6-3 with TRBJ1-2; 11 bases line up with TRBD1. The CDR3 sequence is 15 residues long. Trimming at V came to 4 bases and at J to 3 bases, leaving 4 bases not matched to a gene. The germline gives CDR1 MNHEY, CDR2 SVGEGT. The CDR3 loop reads CASSSDRGRDYGYTF. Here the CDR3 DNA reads TGTGCCAGCAGTTCGGACAGGGGGCGAGACTATGGCTACACCTTC.

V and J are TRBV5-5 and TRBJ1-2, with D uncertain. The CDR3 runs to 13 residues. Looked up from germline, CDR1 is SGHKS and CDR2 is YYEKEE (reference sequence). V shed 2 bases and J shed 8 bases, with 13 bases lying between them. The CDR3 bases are TGTGCCAGCAGCTTTCAGTTCGGACTCGGCTACACCTTC. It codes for CASSFQFGLGYTF.

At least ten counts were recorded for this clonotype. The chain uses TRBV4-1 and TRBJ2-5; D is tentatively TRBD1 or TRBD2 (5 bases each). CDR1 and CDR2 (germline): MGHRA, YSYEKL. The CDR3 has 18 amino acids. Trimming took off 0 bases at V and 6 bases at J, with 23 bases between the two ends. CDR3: CASSQDLAQGERVKTQYF. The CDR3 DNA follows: TGCGCCAGCAGCCAAGATCTGGCGCAGGGAGAGCGAGTGAAGACCCAGTACTTC.